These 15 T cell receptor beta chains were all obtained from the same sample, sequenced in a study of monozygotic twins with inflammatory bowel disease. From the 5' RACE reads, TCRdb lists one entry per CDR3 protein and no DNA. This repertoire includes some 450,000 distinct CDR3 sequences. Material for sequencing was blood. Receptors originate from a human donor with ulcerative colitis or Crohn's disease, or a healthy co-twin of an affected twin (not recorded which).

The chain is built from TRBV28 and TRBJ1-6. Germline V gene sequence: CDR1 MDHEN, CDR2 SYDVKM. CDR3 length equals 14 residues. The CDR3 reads CATLNAGPNSPLHF.

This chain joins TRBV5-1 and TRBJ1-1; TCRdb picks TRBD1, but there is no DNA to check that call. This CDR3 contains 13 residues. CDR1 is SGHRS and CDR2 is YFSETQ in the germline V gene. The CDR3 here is CASSLDPSPEAFF.

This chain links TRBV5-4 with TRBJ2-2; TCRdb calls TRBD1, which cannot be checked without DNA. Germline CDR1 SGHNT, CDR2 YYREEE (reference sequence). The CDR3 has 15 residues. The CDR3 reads CASTPGQGVTGELFF. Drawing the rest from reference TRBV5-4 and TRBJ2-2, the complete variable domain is ETGVTQSPTHLIKTRGQQVTLRCSSQSGHNTVSWYQQALGQGPQFIFQYYREEENGRGNFPPRFSGLQFPNYSSELNVNALELDDSALYLCASTPGQGVTGELFFGEGSRLTVL.

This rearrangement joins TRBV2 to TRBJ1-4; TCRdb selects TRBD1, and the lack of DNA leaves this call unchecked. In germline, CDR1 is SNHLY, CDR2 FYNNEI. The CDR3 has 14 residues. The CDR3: CASSRDGQNEKLFF.

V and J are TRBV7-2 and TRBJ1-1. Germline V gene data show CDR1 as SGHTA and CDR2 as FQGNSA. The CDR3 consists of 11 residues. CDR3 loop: CASSSGITAFF.

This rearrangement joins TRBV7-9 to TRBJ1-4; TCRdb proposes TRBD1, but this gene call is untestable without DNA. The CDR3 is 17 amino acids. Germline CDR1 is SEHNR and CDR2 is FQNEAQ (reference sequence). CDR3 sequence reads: CASSLLGAGPTNEKLFF.

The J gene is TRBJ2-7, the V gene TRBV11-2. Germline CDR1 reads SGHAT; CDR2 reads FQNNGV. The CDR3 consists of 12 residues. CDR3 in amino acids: CASSMDLYEQYF.

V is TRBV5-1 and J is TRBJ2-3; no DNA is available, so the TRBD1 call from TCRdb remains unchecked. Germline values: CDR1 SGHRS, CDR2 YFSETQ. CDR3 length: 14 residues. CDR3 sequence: CASSWTATTDTQYF.

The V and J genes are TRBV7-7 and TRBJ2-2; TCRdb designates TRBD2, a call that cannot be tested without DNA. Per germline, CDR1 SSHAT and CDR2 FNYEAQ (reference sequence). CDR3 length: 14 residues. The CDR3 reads CASSLRESGGELFF.

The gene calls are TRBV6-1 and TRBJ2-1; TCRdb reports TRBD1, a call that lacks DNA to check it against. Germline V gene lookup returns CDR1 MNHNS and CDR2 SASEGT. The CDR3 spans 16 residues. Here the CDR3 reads CASSPAPGGDSYEQFF.

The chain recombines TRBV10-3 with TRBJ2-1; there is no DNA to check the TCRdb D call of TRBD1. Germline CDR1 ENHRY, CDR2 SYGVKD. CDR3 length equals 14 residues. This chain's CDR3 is CAISSDRGNNEQFF.

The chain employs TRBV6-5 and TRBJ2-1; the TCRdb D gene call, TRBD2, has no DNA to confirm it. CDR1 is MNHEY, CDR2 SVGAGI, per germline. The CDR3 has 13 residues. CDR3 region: CASRARADNEQFF.

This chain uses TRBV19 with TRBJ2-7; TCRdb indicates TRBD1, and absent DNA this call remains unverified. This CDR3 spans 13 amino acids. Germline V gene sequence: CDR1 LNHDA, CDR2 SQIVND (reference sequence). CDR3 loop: CASSYRGAYEQYF.

CDR3 sequence reads: CSARAGTSGGGLSTQYF. This chain uses TRBV20-1 with TRBJ2-5; as DNA is missing, the TRBD2 call by TCRdb cannot be tested. Germline V gene sequence: CDR1 DFQATT, CDR2 SNEGSKA (reference sequence). The CDR3 loop spans 17 amino acids.

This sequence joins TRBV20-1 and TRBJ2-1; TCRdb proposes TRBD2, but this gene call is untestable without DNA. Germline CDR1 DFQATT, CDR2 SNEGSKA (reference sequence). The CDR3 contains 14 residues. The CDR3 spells CSARGLAGENEQFF.